The following is a T cell receptor (beta chain) sequence with its context. Its antigen is currently unknown. Per germline, CDR1 MNHEY and CDR2 SVGAGI. V was clipped by 5 bases and J by 3 bases; unmatched bases: 1. The CDR3 has 13 residues. Through a sample-barcoded 5' primer and a J-beta primer mix, a second PCR was run for roughly 6 to 12 cycles. TCRdb re-derived calls from the 5' RACE reads in MiXCR, one entry per CDR3 protein. The sample contains roughly 720,000 distinct CDR3 sequences, about 53% of which appear only once. The data originate from a study of blood T cells in healthy people across ages. The overall study: Capture via template switching afforded approximately one barcoded beta molecule per two T cells. Study-level results: Age brought a roughly linear fall in TCR beta diversity measured per million T cells. TCR beta diversity correlated strongly with naive T cell percentage. Long-lived donors carried more naive CD4+ cells and greater diversity than aged donors.

The chain joins TRBV6-5 to TRBJ1-1; 9 bases agree with TRBD1. This TCR derives from a man older than 75 in good health. The sequenced material came from blood. CDR3 sequence: CASSGTGHTEAFF. In DNA form, the CDR3 reads TGTGCCAGCAGTGGGACAGGGCACACTGAAGCTTTCTTT.